The subject of this entry is one T cell receptor beta chain. This entry is derived from a study of blood T cell repertoires in COVID-19. Study summary: Researchers got acute and convalescent COVID-19 samples from the United States, Italy and Spain.

The Seattle patients, enrolled during active infection, were followed longitudinally. The trim removed 1 base at V and 2 bases at J, leaving 12 bases unmatched. Germline lookup yields CDR1 SEHNR and CDR2 FQNEAQ (reference sequence). This CDR3 is built from 18 residues. Original handling: Nucleated cell number was recorded as an estimate derived from reference gene primer amplification. The table came from immunoSEQ multiplex PCR; TCRdb's copy has only in-frame clones and leaves some out. The V and J calls and clone size come from that table; D and trimming were worked out from the DNA. Of 300,000 to 350,000 clones listed, around 90% are singletons.

V usage is TRBV7-9 and J usage is TRBJ1-2, with 8 bases lining up with TRBD1. The sample taken for sequencing was peripheral blood. The TCR sequence derives from a woman aged 25 to 45 with COVID-19, enrolled during active disease. The CDR3 DNA is TGTGCCAGCAGCTTAGTAGGGGGGCGACAGGGGATAAACTATGGCTACACCTTC. Translation: CASSLVGGRQGINYGYTF. Together with reference TRBV7-9 and TRBJ1-2, the CDR3 gives the full variable domain: DTGVSQNPRHKITKRGQNVTFRCDPISEHNRLYWYRQTLGQGPEFLTYFQNEAQLEKSRLLSDRFSAERPKGSFSTLEIQRTEQGDSAMYLCASSLVGGRQGINYGYTFGSGTRLTVV.